This TCR beta chain was sequenced in a study of somatic mutations in cytotoxic T cells in rheumatoid arthritis. Trimming took 4 bases from V and 2 from J, leaving 12 bases between them. The CDR3 length is 16 residues. Germline-derived CDR1 and CDR2 are MGHRA and YSYEKL. TCRdb's copy holds only in-frame clones and misses some; the assay was immunoSEQ multiplex PCR. The sample consists of under 20,000 clones, about 74% of them appearing once. The receptor was isolated from an adult with rheumatoid arthritis. What was sequenced was CD8+ T cells sorted from blood. V and J are TRBV4-1 and TRBJ1-6; D unresolved. The CDR3 sequence: CASSPLWEAYNSPLHF. The CDR3 DNA is TGCGCCAGCAGCCCCCTTTGGGAGGCCTATAATTCACCCCTCCACTTT.